The entry below describes one T cell receptor (beta chain). Profiling relied on immunoSEQ multiplex PCR, and the TCRdb table lists in-frame clones only, not all of them. The table has roughly 46,000 clones, roughly nine tenths seen once. V shed 5 bases and J shed 2 bases, with 14 bases lying between them. Germline V gives CDR1 SGDLS, CDR2 YYNGEE. The CDR3 runs 15 residues. This sample is part of a study of OX40 agonist ivuxolimab in advanced cancers. The overall study: With ivuxolimab, an agonistic anti-OX40 (CD134) antibody, patients were treated.

The TCR comes from an adult with an advanced solid tumor such as melanoma, head and neck, liver or kidney cancer. The chain is built from TRBV9 and TRBJ2-1; tentatively, D is TRBD1 (6 bases). The sequencing here drew on CD4+ or CD8+ T cells sorted from blood, taken in a trial of the OX40 agonist ivuxolimab. In nucleotides, the CDR3 is TGTGCCAGCAGTGTGGGTGGGACAACCTACAATGAGCAGTTCTTC. Amino acid sequence: CASSVGGTTYNEQFF. The full variable domain, completed using reference TRBV9 and TRBJ2-1, is DSGVTQTPKHLITATGQRVTLRCSPRSGDLSVYWYQQSLDQGLQFLIQYYNGEERAKGNILERFSAQQFPDLHSELNLSSLELGDSALYFCASSVGGTTYNEQFFGPGTRLTVL.